The 14 T cell receptor beta chains in this list originate from one sample, sequenced in a study of identical twins. TCRdb analysed the 5' RACE reads with MiXCR anew, one entry per CDR3 protein. The data contain approximately 670,000 distinct CDR3 sequences, around 6% of them singletons. The source material was naive T cells sorted from blood. These receptors were taken from a man younger than 30 in good health.

A few counts support this clonotype. One end of the junction varies from germline; a read error may be responsible. The chain has TRBV20-1 and TRBJ1-1; D may be TRBD1 (5 bases). The germline V gene has CDR1 DFQATT and CDR2 SNEGSKA (reference sequence). The CDR3 totals 10 residues. This CDR3 reads CSARDRGAPF. CDR3 coding DNA: TGCAGTGCTAGAGATCGAGGGGCACCTTTT.

This clonotype was recorded at least ten times. This chain uses TRBV20-1 with TRBJ2-7; D is ambiguous. The ends were cut back, 3 bases at V and 5 bases at J, with 5 bases in the middle. The CDR3 totals 10 residues. Germline-derived CDR1 and CDR2 are DFQATT and SNEGSKA (reference sequence). The CDR3 sequence is CSASLDEQYF. The CDR3 coding sequence is TGCAGTGCTAGTCTGGACGAGCAGTACTTC.

This clonotype was picked up a small number of times. This chain connects TRBV30 to TRBJ2-5; D gene unclear. V was clipped by 0 bases and J by 5 bases, with 10 bases between them. The germline gives CDR1 GTSNPN, CDR2 SVGIG (reference sequence). The CDR3 is 13 amino acids. The CDR3 nucleotides are TGTGCCTGGAGTGTACATAAAGCGGAGACCCAGTACTTC. Amino acid sequence: CAWSVHKAETQYF.

This clonotype has ten or more counts. CDR3 nucleotides: TGCAGCGTTGAGGTGGGCGCTAGCGGGAGGGTCAACAATGAGCAGTTCTTC. Translated, it gives CSVEVGASGRVNNEQFF. J is TRBJ2-1 and V is TRBV29-1, with 12 bases identical to TRBD2. V lost 3 bases to trimming and J lost 5 bases; unmatched junction nucleotides: 11. The CDR3 is 17 amino acids. CDR1 and CDR2 from the germline V gene are SQVTM and ANQGSEA.

This clonotype has only a few counts. V is TRBV10-3 and J is TRBJ2-7; no clear D gene. Germline CDR1 ENHRY, CDR2 SYGVKD. Trimming left V 6 bases short and J 2 bases short, with 8 bases between. The CDR3 is 12 amino acids. CDR3 residues: CAIRASPYEQYF. In DNA, the CDR3 is TGTGCCATCAGGGCCTCACCCTACGAGCAGTACTTC.

The table lists this clonotype with many counts. This chain joins TRBV5-1 and TRBJ2-3; D ambiguous. Germline assignment: CDR1 SGHRS and CDR2 YFSETQ. The CDR3 runs 16 residues. Trimming stripped 0 bases from V and 4 bases from J, with 15 bases between. CDR3 sequence: CASSLGTNLAADTQYF. In DNA form, the CDR3 reads TGCGCCAGCAGCTTGGGGACCAACCTCGCGGCAGATACGCAGTATTTT. Combining the CDR3 with reference TRBV5-1 and TRBJ2-3 gives the whole variable domain KAGVTQTPRYLIKTRGQQVTLSCSPISGHRSVSWYQQTPGQGLQFLFEYFSETQRNKGNFPGRFSGRQFSNSRSEMNVSTLELGDSALYLCASSLGTNLAADTQYFGPGTRLTVL.

The chain links TRBV7-2 to TRBJ2-7, with D hard to call. Trimming removed 4 bases at V and 6 bases at J, with 13 bases between. CDR1 and CDR2 (germline): SGHTA, FQGNSA. The CDR3 is 13 amino acids. In DNA form, the CDR3 reads TGTGCCAGCAGCTCCCAGGTGGCGACCGAGCAGTACTTC. It yields the protein CASSSQVATEQYF.

This clonotype was seen ten or more times. The chain recombines TRBV4-2 with TRBJ2-7; D gene uncertain. Germline V lookup: CDR1 LGHNA, CDR2 YNFKEQ. This CDR3 comprises 14 residues. V was cut by 0 bases and J by 3 bases, with 9 bases left in between. The CDR3 here is CASSQEGLDYEQYF. The CDR3 DNA sequence: TGTGCCAGCAGCCAAGAAGGCCTAGACTACGAGCAGTACTTC.

This clonotype has ten or more counts. The J gene is TRBJ1-2, the V gene TRBV25-1; D possibly corresponds to TRBD1 (5 bases). CDR3 size: 12 residues. In germline, CDR1 is MGHDK, CDR2 SYGVNS. Between the trimmed V and J ends, which lost 6 bases and 7 bases, there was a span of 12 bases. The CDR3 protein is CASSPSGLGYTF. CDR3 nucleotide sequence: TGTGCCAGCAGCCCTTCAGGGCTTGGCTACACCTTC.

This clonotype was detected many times. The gene calls are TRBV10-3 and TRBJ2-1, with TRBD1 identical over 7 bases. With V trimmed by 8 bases and J by 8 bases, 6 bases remained unmatched. CDR1 and CDR2 (germline): ENHRY, SYGVKD. The CDR3 has 12 residues. CDR3 DNA: TGTGCCATCGGTACAGGGGTCCATGAGCAGTTCTTC. Translation: CAIGTGVHEQFF.

The table lists this clonotype with many counts. V is TRBV20-1 and J is TRBJ2-3; the D is unclear. Germline assignment: CDR1 DFQATT and CDR2 SNEGSKA (reference sequence). With 5 bases removed from V and 3 bases from J, the gap between germline ends came to 15 bases. The CDR3 is made up of 14 amino acids. The CDR3 nucleotides read TGCAGTGCTTTCGACTGGACCGTGACAGATACGCAGTATTTT. As protein: CSAFDWTVTDTQYF.

Turning to this clonotype: The junction and the germline gene differ at one end; a read error may be behind it. V gene TRBV12-3 or TRBV12-4 combines with J gene TRBJ2-4; 9 bases map to TRBD2. This CDR3 spans 14 amino acids. CDR3 nucleotides: TGTGCCAGCAGGTTAGCGGGAGAGGGAGCCATTCAGTACTTC. Translated: CASRLAGEGAIQYF.

The chain has TRBV19 and TRBJ2-1, with unresolved D. The CDR3 runs 16 residues. Germline CDR1 and CDR2: LNHDA and SQIVND (reference sequence). With 3 bases removed from V and 0 bases from J, the gap between germline ends came to 12 bases. The CDR3 region has the DNA TGTGCCAGTAGTATTTTAGAACACCGCTCCTACAATGAGCAGTTCTTC. Its protein is CASSILEHRSYNEQFF. Full variable domain (rest looked up from reference TRBV19 and TRBJ2-1): DGGITQSPKYLFRKEGQNVTLSCEQNLNHDAMYWYRQDPGQGLRLIYYSQIVNDFQKGDIAEGYSVSREKKESFPLTVTSAQKNPTAFYLCASSILEHRSYNEQFFGPGTRLTVL.

In this sample, this clonotype turned up many times. The gene calls are TRBV2 and TRBJ1-2; TRBD1 might be the D (5 bases). The V gene's germline CDR1 is SNHLY and CDR2 FYNNEI. The length of the CDR3 is 12 residues. V was pared by 10 bases and J by 4 bases, with 13 bases between. The DNA of the CDR3 is TGTGCCACCACGGAGACAGTCTATGGCTACACCTTC. It codes for CATTETVYGYTF.